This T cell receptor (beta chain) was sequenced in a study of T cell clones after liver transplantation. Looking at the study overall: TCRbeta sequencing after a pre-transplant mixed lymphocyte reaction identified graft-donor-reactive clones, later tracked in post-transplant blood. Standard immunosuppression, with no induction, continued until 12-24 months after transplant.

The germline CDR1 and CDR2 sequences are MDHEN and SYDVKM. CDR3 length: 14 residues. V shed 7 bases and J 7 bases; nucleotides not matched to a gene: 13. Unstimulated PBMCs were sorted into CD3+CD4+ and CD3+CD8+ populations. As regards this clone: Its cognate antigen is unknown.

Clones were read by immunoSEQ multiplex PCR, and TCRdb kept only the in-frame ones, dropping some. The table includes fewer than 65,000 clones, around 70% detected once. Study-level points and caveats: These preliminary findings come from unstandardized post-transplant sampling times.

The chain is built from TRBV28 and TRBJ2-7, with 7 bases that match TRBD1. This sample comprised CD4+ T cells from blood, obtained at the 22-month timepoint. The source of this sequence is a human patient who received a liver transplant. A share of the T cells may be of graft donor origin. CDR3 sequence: CASIRTGGSREQYF. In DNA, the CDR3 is TGTGCCAGCATTAGGACAGGTGGGTCGCGGGAGCAGTACTTC.